The clone carrying this T cell receptor (beta chain) has ten or more counts. What it binds is not known. What was amplified from RNA transcripts were TCR beta CDR3 regions. Researchers ran a first-round RT-PCR on the TCR CDR3 using the HTBI primer set. MiXCR, applied by TCRdb to the multiplex PCR reads, yields one record per CDR3 protein. The sample yields almost 600,000 distinct CDR3 sequences, 11% to 15% seen once. CDR3 length equals 17 residues. V was shortened by 3 bases and J by 3 bases, with 18 bases between the two germline ends. From germline, CDR1 is MNHEY and CDR2 SMNVEV (reference sequence). The sample is drawn from a study of T cells in Graves' hyperthyroidism and ophthalmopathy. Study outcomes and limitations: A model of 13 V-J features distinguished ophthalmopathy from stable hyperthyroidism.

The specimen sequenced was blood. V is TRBV27 and J is TRBJ1-5; D possibly corresponds to TRBD1 (6 bases). The sequence came from a woman in her 30s with Graves' hyperthyroidism that later progressed to Graves' ophthalmopathy. DNA for the CDR3: TGTGCCAGCAGTTTCCAACAGGGAGAAAACATCAATCAGCCCCAGCATTTT. Protein product: CASSFQQGENINQPQHF.